This T cell receptor (beta chain) came from a study of cytomegalovirus exposure and HLA in healthy donors. Study information: A preliminary data release comprised around 85 million unique TCRs obtained from HLA-typed donors.

Primers: 60 Vbeta forward and 13 Jbeta reverse. TCRdb keeps only in-frame clones here, not all; method: immunoSEQ multiplex PCR. Of 70,000 or so clones listed, about 61% were seen once; the top ten hold approximately 3%. The V end lost 1 base, the J end lost 2 bases, and 11 bases lay between the germline ends. Germline CDR1 and CDR2: SGHTS and YDEGEE. The CDR3 runs to 15 residues. Study-level findings and limits: Later work found most CMV-associated TCR beta chains apparently HLA-restricted.

About this clone itself: Its antigen is as yet unknown.

This rearrangement joins TRBV5-8 to TRBJ2-3; D perhaps matches TRBD2 (6 bases). The TCR comes from a woman between 45 and 65 years old in good health and CMV-seronegative. Sequencing input: PBMCs. The CDR3 coding sequence is TGTGCCAGCAGCTTGAGGTTAGCGGACACAGATACGCAGTATTTT. Translating it yields CASSLRLADTDTQYF.